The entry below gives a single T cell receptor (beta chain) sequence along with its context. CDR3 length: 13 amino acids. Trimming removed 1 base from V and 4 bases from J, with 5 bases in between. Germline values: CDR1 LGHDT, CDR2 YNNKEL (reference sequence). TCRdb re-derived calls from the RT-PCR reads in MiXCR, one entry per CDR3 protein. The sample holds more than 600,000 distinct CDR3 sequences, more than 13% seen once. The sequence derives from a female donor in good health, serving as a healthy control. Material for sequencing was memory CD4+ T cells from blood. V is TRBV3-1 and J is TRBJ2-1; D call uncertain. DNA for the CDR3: TGTGCCAGCAGCCAAGTCGAGTACAATGAGCAGTTCTTC. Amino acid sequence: CASSQVEYNEQFF.